This T cell receptor (beta chain) was captured by sequencing in a study of shared clonotypes between healthy human individuals. The assay was immunoSEQ multiplex PCR, and TCRdb's table has in-frame clones only and misses some. In the table there are about 490,000 clones, approximately 79% of which are singletons. Germline CDR1 and CDR2: MDHEN and SYDVKM. CDR3 length: 15 amino acids. Deletions cut 6 bases from V and 0 bases from J, with 12 bases between. The source is a woman aged 40 to 50 in good health. Some clones in this sample may be carry-over from other donors' samples. The sample was PBMCs. The J gene is TRBJ1-5, the V gene TRBV28, with a weak D call TRBD1 (5 bases). CDR3 sequence: CASSSRQYSNQPQHF. The CDR3 nucleotides read TGTGCCAGCAGCAGCCGACAGTATAGCAATCAGCCCCAGCATTTT.